The next 13 T cell receptor beta chains were all read from a single sample in a study of molecular identifiers for immune sequencing clone quantification. TCRdb independently ran MiXCR on the PCR reads; one entry per CDR3 protein. In the table there are 88,000 or so distinct CDR3 sequences, about 21% of which are singletons. The sequenced material came from naive CD8+ T cells from blood, with Jurkat cell RNA spiked in. Subset given: FACS-sorted CD8+CD4-CCR7+CD45RA+ naive T cells. These receptor sequences come from a human donor in good health. Some libraries in this study had Jurkat cell RNA spiked in.

CDR3 residues: CASKEQGNTGELFF. The CDR3 DNA reads TGTGCCAGTAAGGAACAGGGAAACACCGGGGAGCTGTTTTTT. The rearrangement uses TRBV19 and TRBJ2-2; D is perhaps TRBD1 (6 bases). The CDR3 has 14 amino acids. V was cut by 7 bases and J by 2 bases, with 11 bases left in between. Germline V lookup: CDR1 LNHDA, CDR2 SQIVND (reference sequence).

This clonotype was recorded a few times. This sequence joins TRBV30 and TRBJ1-1; 10 bases are shared with TRBD1. This CDR3 has 13 residues. Germline values: CDR1 GTSNPN, CDR2 SVGIG (reference sequence). V shed 5 bases and J 8 bases; nucleotides not matched to a gene: 8. DNA of the CDR3: TGTGCCTGGTGGCGGGGGACAGGGGCGGAAGCTTTCTTT. As protein: CAWWRGTGAEAFF.

Remarks on this clonotype: A read error may be the cause here, since a much bigger clone is one base away. The chain joins TRBV5-3 to TRBJ1-1; the D gene is possibly TRBD1 (6 bases). TRBV5-3 counts as an open reading frame of uncertain function. CDR3 length: 15 residues. CDR3 bases: TGTGCCAGCAGCTTTATGGGGGCCGAGAACGCTGAAGCTTTCTTT. It translates to CASSFMGAENAEAFF.

A remark on this clonotype: This clone may be a read error of a much larger clone one base away. The chain joins TRBV5-5 to TRBJ1-6; D is perhaps TRBD1 (5 bases). This CDR3 contains 15 residues. CDR1 and CDR2 from the germline V gene are SGHKS and YYEKEE (reference sequence). The CDR3 reads CAGSVEGTEESPLHF. In nucleotides, the CDR3 is TGTGCCGGCAGCGTCGAGGGGACCGAAGAATCACCCCTCCACTTT.

In the case of this clonotype: Given a much more abundant clone one base away, this may be a read error. This chain links TRBV4-3 with TRBJ2-7; 9 bases fit TRBD1. The CDR3 sequence is 17 residues long. Germline trimming cut 0 bases from V and 6 bases from J; bases unmatched to any gene: 12. In germline, CDR1 is LGHNA, CDR2 YSLEER. The CDR3 spells CASSQDRKPGQGGEQYF. CDR3 DNA sequence: TGCGCCAGCAGCCAAGATCGGAAACCGGGACAGGGCGGCGAGCAGTACTTC.

The CDR3 sequence is CASSQDSGQGPTGELFF. The CDR3 DNA reads as TGTGCCAGCAGCCAAGATTCGGGACAGGGCCCGACCGGGGAGCTGTTTTTT. The V and J genes are TRBV4-2 and TRBJ2-2; 9 positions agree with TRBD1. Germline V CDR1 and CDR2: LGHNA, YNFKEQ. Losses at the gene ends were 0 bases for V and 5 bases for J; bases not matched to a gene: 7. The CDR3 sequence is 17 residues long.

This clonotype has ten or more counts. The chain combines TRBV1 with TRBJ2-3; whether TRBD1, the table's D call, matches the DNA was not checked. TRBV1 is reported as a pseudogene. CDR3 length: 18 residues. CDR3 region: CTSSQQPRDRGATDTQYF. CDR3 sequence (DNA): TGCACCAGCAGCCAACAACCACGGGACAGGGGTGCCACAGATACGCAGTATTTT.

This clonotype has a count of ten or more. This chain links TRBV7-6 with TRBJ1-1, with D unresolved. V dropped 8 bases and J dropped 1 base, with 17 bases sitting between them. CDR3 size: 15 residues. CDR1 is SGHVS and CDR2 is FNYEAQ in the germline V gene. Written as DNA, the CDR3 is TGTGCCAGCCAGCTTATGGCGAAGGGGAACACTGAAGCTTTCTTT. Its protein product is CASQLMAKGNTEAFF. The full variable domain, its missing parts supplied by reference TRBV7-6 and TRBJ1-1, is GAGVSQSPRYKVTKRGQDVALRCDPISGHVSLYWYRQALGQGPEFLTYFNYEAQQDKSGLPNDRFSAERPEGSISTLTIQRTEQRDSAMYRCASQLMAKGNTEAFFGQGTRLTVV.

Comments on this clonotype: A read error may account for a junction end that differs from germline. The V and J genes are TRBV12-3 or TRBV12-4 and TRBJ1-1; no definite D call. This CDR3 spans 13 amino acids. The chain's CDR3 is CASSAGYRTEAFF. DNA of the CDR3: TGTGCCAGCAGTGCGGGATATAGGACTGAAGCCTTCTTT.

In its sample, this clonotype was seen a few times. The gene calls are TRBV30 and TRBJ2-1; D possibly uses TRBD1 or TRBD2 (5 bases each). There are 15 residues in the CDR3. Germline V gene data show CDR1 as GTSNPN and CDR2 as SVGIG (reference sequence). V gave up 0 bases and J gave up 9 bases, with 18 bases separating them. This CDR3 is CAWSVITVGVGEQFF. The CDR3 nucleotides read TGTGCCTGGAGTGTAATCACCGTGGGGGTAGGTGAGCAGTTCTTC. The full variable domain, rest sourced from reference TRBV30 and TRBJ2-1, is SQTIHQWPATLVQPVGSPLSLECTVEGTSNPNLYWYRQAAGRGLQLLFYSVGIGQISSEVPQNLSASRPQDRQFILSSKKLLLSDSGFYLCAWSVITVGVGEQFFGPGTRLTVL.

A few counts support this clonotype. The genes are TRBV9 and TRBJ2-1; D is ambiguous. V dropped 4 bases and J dropped 0 bases, with 14 bases sitting between them. CDR1 is SGDLS, CDR2 YYNGEE, per germline. The length of the CDR3 is 16 residues. This chain's CDR3 is CASSLGMAYSYNEQFF. CDR3 DNA sequence: TGTGCCAGCAGCTTAGGTATGGCCTACTCCTACAATGAGCAGTTCTTC. The whole variable domain, remainder taken from reference TRBV9 and TRBJ2-1, is DSGVTQTPKHLITATGQRVTLRCSPRSGDLSVYWYQQSLDQGLQFLIQYYNGEERAKGNILERFSAQQFPDLHSELNLSSLELGDSALYFCASSLGMAYSYNEQFFGPGTRLTVL.

Of note for this clonotype: A much larger clone sits a single nucleotide away, making a read error possible. The rearrangement joins TRBV7-9 to TRBJ2-3, with 9 nucleotides matching TRBD1. The CDR3 runs 17 residues. Germline V gives CDR1 SEHNR, CDR2 FQNEAQ (reference sequence). The V gene end was trimmed by 1 base and the J gene end by 2 bases; junction bases not matched to a gene: 7. CDR3 region: CASSLGTGGEDTDTQYF. The CDR3 DNA follows: TGTGCCAGCAGCTTAGGAACAGGGGGCGAGGACACAGATACGCAGTATTTT.

This sequence joins TRBV7-9 and TRBJ2-7; D not certain. V lost 7 bases and J lost 5, with 15 bases in between. Germline assignment: CDR1 SEHNR and CDR2 FQNEAQ (reference sequence). This CDR3 has 13 amino acids. The CDR3 protein is CASTVAGEDEQYF. The DNA of the CDR3 is TGTGCCAGCACCGTCGCCGGCGAGGACGAGCAGTACTTC.